This TCR beta chain stems from a study of cytomegalovirus exposure and HLA in healthy donors. Study details: Ancestry clustering placed around four fifths of several hundred genotyped donors in the Caucasian-associated cluster. General study results and limits: Later genetic work tied a missense DCLRE1C variant to beta-chain V and J trimming.

Notes on this clone: Its target is not known.

60 Vbeta and 13 Jbeta primers were used in PCR. The protocol was immunoSEQ multiplex PCR, while the TCRdb copy is restricted to in-frame clones and leaves out a portion. The sample yields 100,000 or so clones, around three quarters seen once. The CDR3 length is 17 residues. Germline assignment: CDR1 SGHKS and CDR2 YYEKEE (reference sequence). The V segment lost 0 bases and the J segment 2 bases; nucleotides outside the gene matches: 6. Input material: PBMCs. The chain couples TRBV5-5 to TRBJ2-1; TRBD2 agrees at 9 bases. The sequence was collected from a man aged 40-49 years in good health and CMV-seronegative. For the CDR3, the DNA is TGTGCCAGCAGCTTGGGACCCGTAGCGGGGGCCTACAATGAGCAGTTCTTC. Protein: CASSLGPVAGAYNEQFF.